These 32 T cell receptor beta chains came from one sample sequenced in a study of patients and donors after allogeneic stem cell transplantation. MiXCR, applied by TCRdb to the RT-PCR reads, yields one record per CDR3 protein. The sample has over 150,000 distinct CDR3 sequences, less than 45% seen once. The sequencing sample was made of blood, either unsorted or a sorted T cell fraction (not recorded which). Receptor source: a human donor who was either an allogeneic HSCT recipient or a stem cell or donor lymphocyte infusion donor (not recorded which). It is not recorded whose cells these are; they may come from a transplant donor.

This chain joins TRBV12-3 or TRBV12-4 and TRBJ2-3, with unresolved D. The ends were cut back, 10 bases at V and 11 bases at J, with 16 bases in the middle. The CDR3 has 11 amino acids. CDR3 in DNA: TGTGCCACCTCCTTCGGCGGAGAGCAGTATTTT. It specifies CATSFGGEQYF.

The rearrangement links TRBV12-3 or TRBV12-4 to TRBJ2-3, with 7 bases lining up with TRBD2. CDR3 length: 15 residues. V shed 2 bases and J 2 bases; nucleotides not matched to a gene: 4. Written as DNA, the CDR3 is TGTGCCAGCAGTTTAAGGGGACTAAACACAGATACGCAGTATTTT. Its translation: CASSLRGLNTDTQYF.

This chain links TRBV7-9 with TRBJ1-2, with no clear D. Germline lookup yields CDR1 SEHNR and CDR2 FQNEAQ (reference sequence). This CDR3 has 14 amino acids. Deletions cut 2 bases from V and 4 bases from J, with 11 bases between. In nucleotides, the CDR3 is TGTGCCAGCAGCTTACAACCGGGGTTCTATGGCTACACCTTC. Translated: CASSLQPGFYGYTF.

This sequence joins TRBV4-3 and TRBJ2-3, with 11 bases matching TRBD2. Trimming took 5 bases from V and 13 from J; bases not matched to a gene: 8. This CDR3 has 13 amino acids. Germline CDR1 LGHNA, CDR2 YSLEER. The CDR3 is CASSSGTSGFKYF. DNA for the CDR3: TGCGCCAGCAGCTCGGGGACTAGCGGCTTCAAGTATTTT.

The chain links TRBV5-1 to TRBJ1-1; D gene unclear. The CDR3 runs to 13 residues. Per germline, CDR1 SGHRS and CDR2 YFSETQ. Deletions cut 2 bases from V and 1 base from J, with 6 bases between. Written as DNA, the CDR3 is TGCGCCAGCAGCTTTTTCACGAACACTGAAGCTTTCTTT. Protein: CASSFFTNTEAFF.

This clonotype was picked up one time. The chain combines TRBV7-9 with TRBJ2-5; TRBD1 agrees at 8 bases. Trimming took 6 bases from V and 4 from J; bases not matched to a gene: 10. The germline V gene has CDR1 SEHNR and CDR2 FQNEAQ (reference sequence). The CDR3 is 15 amino acids. The CDR3 DNA reads as TGTGCCAGCAGTTATGGACAGGGAGGTGGAGAGACCCAGTACTTC. Translated, it gives CASSYGQGGGETQYF.

In DNA, the CDR3 is TGTGCCAGCAGTTTAGTAGTAGGGGGCGAGCAGTACTTC. Amino acid sequence: CASSLVVGGEQYF. V usage is TRBV12-3 or TRBV12-4 and J usage is TRBJ2-7; D possibly corresponds to TRBD1 (6 bases). V lost 1 base and J lost 6, with 10 bases in between. There are 13 residues in the CDR3.

This clonotype came up a few times. The genes are TRBV5-1 and TRBJ1-2; 7 nucleotides align to TRBD1. Trimming removed 1 base from V and 4 bases from J; junction bases left unmatched: 7. Germline V lookup: CDR1 SGHRS, CDR2 YFSETQ. The CDR3 runs to 15 residues. CDR3 amino acids: CASSLTGELAYGYTF. The CDR3 DNA reads as TGCGCCAGCAGCTTGACAGGGGAGCTGGCCTATGGCTACACCTTC.

This chain connects TRBV28 to TRBJ2-3, with 10 bases lining up with TRBD2. Germline V gene sequence: CDR1 MDHEN, CDR2 SYDVKM. With 1 base clipped from V and 4 bases from J, the junction kept 5 bases outside the gene matches. The CDR3 runs 16 residues. CDR3 DNA: TGTGCCAGCAGTTTATATCGGCTAGCGGGAGCAGATACGCAGTATTTT. This gives the protein CASSLYRLAGADTQYF.

This clonotype was recorded a few times. V is TRBV12-3 or TRBV12-4 and J is TRBJ1-2, with no clear D. This CDR3 comprises 15 residues. V was pared by 2 bases and J by 8 bases, with 18 bases between. The CDR3, as DNA: TGTGCCAGCAGTTTAAGAACGGGGATGATCTTAGGCTACACCTTC. Its protein is CASSLRTGMILGYTF.

The V gene is TRBV20-1, the J gene TRBJ2-4; D is unclear. CDR1 DFQATT and CDR2 SNEGSKA come from the germline V gene (reference sequence). The V gene lost 2 bases and the J gene lost 6 bases, with 8 bases spanning the gap. This CDR3 comprises 12 residues. The CDR3 bases are TGCAGTGCTAGACATCGGGTAAACATTCAGTACTTC. This translates into CSARHRVNIQYF.

This chain links TRBV27 with TRBJ2-7, with D possibly being TRBD1 or TRBD2 (7 bases each). Germline CDR1 and CDR2: MNHEY and SMNVEV (reference sequence). The CDR3 consists of 14 residues. V lost 5 bases and J lost 3, with 14 bases in between. CDR3 loop: CASSVGGTVYEQYF. The CDR3 nucleotides read TGTGCCAGCAGTGTGGGAGGGACAGTCTACGAGCAGTACTTC.

This chain links TRBV7-8 with TRBJ2-2; D uncertain. V was shortened by 1 base and J by 5 bases, with 17 bases between the two germline ends. CDR3 length: 17 residues. Per germline, CDR1 SGHVS and CDR2 FQNEAQ. The CDR3 bases are TGTGCCAGCAGCTTAGTAATACCCAGGCCACTAACCGGGGAGCTGTTTTTT. Protein sequence: CASSLVIPRPLTGELFF.

The CDR3 DNA reads TGTGCCAGGGAGGAGGGTGGCAATCAGCCCCAGCATTTT. It encodes CAREEGGNQPQHF. The chain uses TRBV14 and TRBJ1-5; no definite D call. Germline V gene lookup returns CDR1 SGHDN and CDR2 FVKESK. V shed 9 bases and J shed 2 bases, with 11 bases lying between them. There are 13 residues in the CDR3.

The V gene is TRBV13, the J gene TRBJ2-1, with D unresolved. Germline V gene data show CDR1 as PRHDT and CDR2 as FYEKMQ (reference sequence). Trimming left V 5 bases short and J 5 bases short, with 13 bases between. The CDR3 totals 14 residues. The CDR3 region has the DNA TGTGCCAGCAGCACCCGGACCCTTGACAATGAGCAGTTCTTC. It is translated as CASSTRTLDNEQFF.

This clonotype was counted only a few times. V usage is TRBV27 and J usage is TRBJ1-5; D is perhaps TRBD1 (6 bases). Per germline, CDR1 MNHEY and CDR2 SMNVEV (reference sequence). Deletions cut 5 bases from V and 4 bases from J, with 12 bases between. CDR3 length: 14 amino acids. In DNA form, the CDR3 reads TGTGCCAGCAGTCCAGGACAGATAAATCAGCCCCAGCATTTT. It is translated as CASSPGQINQPQHF.

The V and J genes are TRBV6-2 or TRBV6-3 and TRBJ1-1; 7 bases agree with TRBD1. The CDR3 consists of 15 residues. The J segment lost 8 bases and the V segment lost 6 bases, leaving 15 bases of the junction unmatched. CDR1 and CDR2 from the germline V gene are MNHEY and SVGEGT. DNA for the CDR3: TGTGCCAGCAGCCTCGAAGGGGGCGAGATAACAGAAGCTTTCTTT. Protein sequence: CASSLEGGEITEAFF.

This clonotype was observed a handful of times. The CDR3 bases are TGCGCCAGCAGCCAGCCGGGACAGGGGCACTATGGCTACACCTTC. It is translated as CASSQPGQGHYGYTF. The chain employs TRBV4-3 and TRBJ1-2; TRBD1 matches at 10 bases. This CDR3 contains 15 residues. V was pared by 3 bases and J by 3 bases, with 4 bases of the junction left unmatched. In germline, CDR1 is LGHNA, CDR2 YSLEER.

This clonotype appeared a few times. The chain carries TRBV12-3 or TRBV12-4 and TRBJ1-2; D may be TRBD1 (6 bases). V lost 3 bases to trimming and J lost 3 bases, with 8 bases between them. The CDR3 is made up of 13 amino acids. The CDR3 loop is CASSFGGHYGYTF. CDR3 DNA sequence: TGTGCCAGCAGTTTTGGGGGCCACTATGGCTACACCTTC.

The CDR3 region has the DNA TGTGCCAGCAGATATTCGGACAGGGGGCAGTTTAGCTATGGCTACACCTTC. Translation gives CASRYSDRGQFSYGYTF. This chain connects TRBV28 to TRBJ1-2; 11 nucleotides align to TRBD1. The CDR3 consists of 17 residues. Trimming removed 6 bases from V and 4 bases from J; junction bases left unmatched: 13. Germline CDR1 is MDHEN and CDR2 is SYDVKM.

The chain combines TRBV7-8 with TRBJ1-1; D perhaps matches TRBD1 (6 bases). The CDR3 loop spans 15 amino acids. V gave up 6 bases and J gave up 4 bases, with 18 bases separating them. Germline assignment: CDR1 SGHVS and CDR2 FQNEAQ. CDR3 protein: CASSLGARGATEAFF. In DNA form, the CDR3 reads TGTGCCAGCAGTCTTGGGGCCAGGGGCGCCACTGAAGCTTTCTTT.

The chain carries TRBV7-2 and TRBJ1-1; tentatively, D is TRBD1 (5 bases). Germline assignment: CDR1 SGHTA and CDR2 FQGNSA. The CDR3 runs 13 residues. With 1 base removed from V and 5 bases from J, the gap between germline ends came to 8 bases. DNA of the CDR3: TGTGCCAGCAGCTTAGAGGGGCGGACTGAAGCTTTCTTT. It yields the protein CASSLEGRTEAFF.

CDR3 nucleotide sequence: TGCGCCAGCAGCGGCGGAAACTTCAATGAGCAGTTCTTC. It yields the protein CASSGGNFNEQFF. The rearrangement uses TRBV5-1 and TRBJ2-1; no firm D call. The length of the CDR3 is 13 residues. From germline, CDR1 is SGHRS and CDR2 YFSETQ. Trimming removed 4 bases at V and 6 bases at J, with 11 bases between.

The CDR3 region has the DNA TGCGCCAGCAGCCAAGAGCAGGGTCGGGAAACTGAAGCTTTCTTT. Its protein product is CASSQEQGRETEAFF. V is TRBV4-3 and J is TRBJ1-1; weak D call: TRBD1 (5 bases). This CDR3 comprises 15 residues. The V end lost 0 bases, the J end lost 5 bases, and 13 bases lay between the germline ends. CDR1 is LGHNA, CDR2 YSLEER, per germline.

CDR3 sequence: CASSLLGGRTFF. The CDR3 region has the DNA TGTGCCAGCAGCCTTCTCGGGGGACGGACTTTCTTT. V and J are TRBV7-2 and TRBJ1-1; weak D call: TRBD1 (5 bases). The CDR3 is made up of 12 amino acids. V lost 5 bases to trimming and J lost 12 bases, with 16 bases between them. Germline-derived CDR1 and CDR2 are SGHTA and FQGNSA.

The rearrangement joins TRBV6-5 to TRBJ2-6; D gene uncertain. From germline, CDR1 is MNHEY and CDR2 SVGAGI. This CDR3 has 16 residues. Trimming removed 6 bases at V and 3 bases at J, with 15 bases between. DNA for the CDR3: TGTGCCAGCAGCACTTTATTGAGCCTTGGGGCCAACGTCCTGACTTTC. Its translation: CASSTLLSLGANVLTF.

This chain joins TRBV5-8 and TRBJ1-1, with TRBD1 identical over 7 bases. The CDR3 covers 14 residues. V dropped 4 bases and J dropped 0; count of bases not matched to a gene: 3. Looked up from germline, CDR1 is SGHTS and CDR2 is YDEGEE. The chain's CDR3 is CASSRGPLNTEAFF. The DNA of the CDR3 is TGTGCCAGCAGCAGGGGGCCGCTGAACACTGAAGCTTTCTTT.

The chain recombines TRBV28 with TRBJ1-1; 8 bases line up with TRBD1. Trimming at V came to 2 bases and at J to 0 bases, leaving 8 bases not matched to a gene. The CDR3 is 17 residues long. CDR1 MDHEN and CDR2 SYDVKM come from the germline V gene. CDR3 nucleotide sequence: TGTGCCAGCAGTTTAGGGACGACAGGGGAAATGAACACTGAAGCTTTCTTT. This translates into CASSLGTTGEMNTEAFF.

This chain connects TRBV6-5 to TRBJ1-5; no reliable D call. The CDR3 totals 16 residues. The ends were cut back, 0 bases at V and 2 bases at J, with 11 bases in the middle. Per the germline V gene, CDR1 is MNHEY and CDR2 is SVGAGI. The CDR3 is CASSYSRPRGNQPQHF. The DNA for the CDR3 is TGTGCCAGCAGTTACTCACGACCGAGAGGCAATCAGCCCCAGCATTTT.

The CDR3 DNA follows: TGTGCCATCAGTGATCCCGATGGCTGGTCGGTTGAAGCTTTCTTT. As protein: CAISDPDGWSVEAFF. The chain uses TRBV10-3 and TRBJ1-1; D unclear. This CDR3 contains 15 residues. Germline V gives CDR1 ENHRY, CDR2 SYGVKD. Deletions cut 3 bases from V and 7 bases from J, with 18 bases between.

This clonotype was seen only a few times. V usage is TRBV29-1 and J usage is TRBJ2-3; 11 positions match TRBD2. From germline, CDR1 is SQVTM and CDR2 ANQGSEA. This CDR3 is 14 amino acids long. V lost 3 bases, J lost 5 bases, and 4 bases stayed unmatched. CDR3 coding DNA: TGCAGCGTTGACCTAGCGGGAGGAATAGATACGCAGTATTTT. It is translated as CSVDLAGGIDTQYF.

This clonotype was picked up one time. The genes are TRBV5-6 and TRBJ2-1; TRBD2 is a possible D gene (6 bases). CDR1 is SGHDT and CDR2 is YYEEEE in the germline V gene. This CDR3 has 14 amino acids. The V end was cut by 2 bases, the J end by 4 bases, with 10 bases between. The CDR3, as DNA: TGTGCCAGCAGCTTCCGCGGGGAATACAATGAGCAGTTCTTC. Translated, it gives CASSFRGEYNEQFF.